These T cell receptor beta chains were read from a single sample in a study of T cell responses to AZD1222 COVID-19 vaccine. Assay used: immunoSEQ multiplex PCR; TCRdb lists only in-frame clones, some missing. The table lists 95,000 to 150,000 clones, roughly 90% of them singletons, with 11% to 15% in the top ten. This specimen consisted of peripheral blood, obtained on day 0 of AZD1222 vaccination. Receptors were obtained from an adult in good health. CDR3s include the opening cysteine and the closing phenylalanine or tryptophan. The D gene is left open where the match is weak. Only some rows state a clone size, as once, few, many or a class for expanded clones.

clone size	D gene	V gene	J gene	CDR3 protein	CDR3 DNA
.	TRBD2	TRBV12-5	TRBJ2-7	CASGLVPFSRGGYEQYF	TGTGCTAGTGGTTTGGTCCCTTTCAGCCGGGGGGGCTACGAGCAGTACTTC
.	.	TRBV28	TRBJ1-5	CASTFHHNQPQHF	TGTGCCAGCACCTTTCATCACAATCAGCCCCAGCATTTT
few	.	TRBV6-1	TRBJ2-2	CASSELAGELFF	TGTGCCAGCAGTGAACTAGCCGGGGAGCTGTTTTTT
.	.	TRBV12-5	TRBJ1-3	CASGLGNTIYF	TGTGCTAGTGGTTTGGGAAACACCATATATTTT
.	TRBD2	TRBV7-8	TRBJ2-1	CASTLSGTSYNEQFF	TGTGCCAGCACCCTAAGCGGGACTTCCTACAATGAGCAGTTCTTC
.	.	TRBV5-4	TRBJ2-6	CASSWGWADSGANVLTF	TGTGCCAGCAGCTGGGGCTGGGCAGACTCTGGGGCCAACGTCCTGACTTTC
once	.	TRBV5-5	TRBJ2-7	CASSGSAYEQYF	TGTGCCAGCAGCGGATCAGCCTACGAGCAGTACTTC
.	.	TRBV15	TRBJ1-3	CATSRDRDGAGNTIYF	TGTGCCACCAGCAGGGACCGGGACGGGGCTGGAAACACCATATATTTT
.	TRBD1	TRBV7-2	TRBJ2-7	CASSSHGTGGEQYF	TGTGCCAGCAGCTCACACGGGACAGGGGGCGAGCAGTACTTC
.	TRBD2	TRBV2	TRBJ2-1	CASSDGSGGAFGMDEQFF	TGTGCCAGCAGTGACGGTAGCGGGGGGGCCTTCGGGATGGACGAGCAGTTCTTC
.	TRBD1	TRBV18	TRBJ1-1	CASANQGGNTEAFF	TGTGCCAGCGCAAACCAGGGGGGGAACACTGAAGCTTTCTTT
.	.	TRBV9	TRBJ2-1	CASSLGTDNEQFF	TGTGCCAGCAGCCTTGGGACCGACAATGAGCAGTTCTTC
.	.	TRBV4-1	TRBJ2-1	CASSQDRGGSYNEQFF	TGCGCCAGCAGCCAAGATCGAGGGGGCTCCTACAATGAGCAGTTCTTC
.	TRBD2	TRBV7-9	TRBJ2-1	CASSPGGLAANEQFF	TGTGCCAGCAGCCCTGGGGGACTAGCGGCCAATGAGCAGTTCTTC
once	TRBD1	TRBV10-2	TRBJ1-3	CASTGDRGDTIYF	TGCGCCAGCACCGGGGACAGGGGCGACACCATATATTTT
few	.	TRBV7-8	TRBJ1-3	CASSLGQRNTIYF	TGTGCCAGCAGCTTAGGCCAGAGAAACACCATATATTTT
.	.	TRBV9	TRBJ2-1	CASSPFYNEQFF	TGTGCCAGCAGCCCTTTCTACAATGAGCAGTTCTTC
few	.	TRBV5-1	TRBJ1-2	CASSLDTGSGYGYTF	TGCGCCAGCAGCTTGGATACAGGGAGTGGCTATGGCTACACCTTC
once	.	TRBV4-3	TRBJ1-3	CASSVDLGSGNTIYF	TGCGCCAGCAGCGTCGACCTCGGCTCTGGAAACACCATATATTTT
once	.	TRBV27	TRBJ1-1	CASSLIRNEAFF	TGTGCCAGCAGTTTGATTAGGAATGAAGCTTTCTTT
.	.	TRBV28	TRBJ2-2	CASSLTASNTGELFF	TGTGCCAGCAGTTTGACAGCTTCGAACACCGGGGAGCTGTTTTTT
once	TRBD2	TRBV7-2	TRBJ2-3	CASSVLAGDTDTQYF	TGTGCCAGCAGCGTACTAGCGGGGGACACAGATACGCAGTATTTT
.	.	TRBV11-2	TRBJ2-5	CASSYGPQGETQYF	TGTGCCAGCAGCTACGGACCTCAGGGGGAGACCCAGTACTTC
.	.	TRBV27	TRBJ1-1	CASSNYNTEAFF	TGTGCCAGCAGTAACTATAACACTGAAGCTTTCTTT
.	.	TRBV6-2/TRBV6-3	TRBJ2-7	CASSYSWAAYEQYF	TGTGCCAGCAGTTACAGTTGGGCAGCCTACGAGCAGTACTTC
.	.	TRBV27	TRBJ2-7	CASSSDRLSYEQYF	TGTGCCAGCAGCTCGGACAGACTCTCCTACGAGCAGTACTTC
once	.	TRBV7-2	TRBJ2-3	CASSSFSTDTQYF	TGTGCCAGCAGCTCTTTTAGCACAGATACGCAGTATTTT
.	TRBD1	TRBV23-1	TRBJ1-4	CASSQKSGQGKREKLFF	TGCGCCAGCAGTCAAAAGTCTGGACAGGGAAAGAGAGAAAAACTGTTTTTT
.	TRBD1	TRBV3-1/TRBV3-2	TRBJ2-5	CASSQGTGLQETQYF	TGTGCCAGCAGCCAAGGGACAGGGCTCCAAGAGACCCAGTACTTC
.	.	TRBV30	TRBJ2-1	CAWSVGSGGYNEQFF	TGTGCCTGGAGTGTAGGGAGTGGGGGTTACAATGAGCAGTTCTTC
.	TRBD2	TRBV3-1/TRBV3-2	TRBJ2-1	CASKEGGSSYNEQFF	TGTGCCAGCAAGGAGGGCGGGAGCTCCTACAATGAGCAGTTCTTC
.	TRBD1	TRBV12-5	TRBJ1-1	CASGPFAGQGNAGAFF	TGTGCTAGTGGTCCTTTTGCGGGACAGGGTAACGCGGGAGCTTTCTTT
.	TRBD1	TRBV15	TRBJ1-1	CATSRDSGGVAEAFF	TGTGCCACCAGCAGAGACTCAGGGGGCGTAGCTGAAGCTTTCTTT
.	TRBD1	TRBV12-5	TRBJ2-2	CASGLVGQGFSGELFF	TGTGCTAGTGGTTTGGTGGGACAGGGGTTTTCCGGGGAGCTGTTTTTT
once	.	TRBV21-1	TRBJ1-4	CASKGLVGDRIEKLFF	TGTGCCAGCAAGGGGCTAGTGGGGGATAGGATAGAAAAACTGTTTTTT
.	.	TRBV7-9	TRBJ2-2	CASRSDKNTGELFF	TGTGCCAGCCGGTCGGACAAGAACACCGGGGAGCTGTTTTTT
.	.	TRBV5-1	TRBJ1-4	CASSLYRLENEKLFF	TGCGCCAGCAGCTTATACAGGTTAGAGAATGAAAAACTGTTTTTT
.	.	TRBV12-3/TRBV12-4	TRBJ2-7	CASMFSGIYEQYF	TGTGCCAGCATGTTTTCCGGGATCTACGAGCAGTACTTC
.	.	TRBV9	TRBJ1-2	CASSAGDLYGYTF	TGTGCCAGCAGCGCTGGGGACCTTTATGGCTACACCTTC
.	.	TRBV11-2	TRBJ1-2	CASSGPRDRFNYGYTF	TGTGCCAGCAGCGGCCCCCGGGACCGCTTTAACTATGGCTACACCTTC
once	.	TRBV28	TRBJ1-4	CASSLLYATNEKLFF	TGTGCCAGCAGTTTATTATATGCAACTAATGAAAAACTGTTTTTT
.	TRBD2	TRBV5-5	TRBJ2-1	CASSFYSGRPEQFF	TGTGCCAGCAGCTTCTATAGCGGGAGGCCCGAGCAGTTCTTC
.	.	TRBV5-6	TRBJ1-1	CASSLGQMNTEAFF	TGTGCCAGCAGCTTGGGACAGATGAACACTGAAGCTTTCTTT
.	.	TRBV6-5	TRBJ2-7	CASSYRGMAYEQYF	TGTGCCAGCAGTTACCGGGGGATGGCGTACGAGCAGTACTTC
.	.	TRBV7-2	TRBJ2-1	CASSLRGPRLGEQFF	TGTGCCAGCAGCCTCCGGGGTCCCCGATTGGGTGAGCAGTTCTTC
.	TRBD1	TRBV7-2	TRBJ2-3	CASSPGQSTDTQYF	TGTGCCAGCAGCCCGGGACAGAGCACAGATACGCAGTATTTT
.	.	TRBV6-5	TRBJ1-2	CATRTGYGSDGYTF	TGTGCCACACGTACAGGGTACGGCTCCGATGGCTACACCTTC
.	TRBD1	TRBV4-1	TRBJ1-1	CASSLGTGLNTEAFF	TGCGCCAGCAGCCTAGGGACAGGACTGAACACTGAAGCTTTCTTT
.	.	TRBV9	TRBJ2-1	CASSVDGSLVFRLGISYNEQFF	TGTGCCAGCAGCGTAGACGGCAGCCTGGTATTTAGGTTAGGAATTTCCTACAATGAGCAGTTCTTC
.	.	TRBV3-1/TRBV3-2	TRBJ1-6	CASSQIGTGPNSPLHF	TGTGCCAGCAGCCAAATCGGGACGGGACCGAATTCACCCCTCCACTTT
.	TRBD2	TRBV28	TRBJ2-7	CASSLLAGPSYEQYF	TGTGCCAGCAGCCTACTAGCGGGGCCCAGCTACGAGCAGTACTTC
.	TRBD2	TRBV29-1	TRBJ2-3	CSVEAVGGITDTQYF	TGCAGCGTTGAAGCCGTGGGGGGGATCACAGATACGCAGTATTTT
.	TRBD1	TRBV6-1	TRBJ1-5	CASSEGTGGQPQHF	TGTGCCAGCAGTGAGGGGACAGGGGGCCAGCCCCAGCATTTT
.	.	TRBV9	TRBJ2-7	CASSVSEGMYEQYF	TGTGCCAGCAGCGTAAGCGAGGGAATGTACGAGCAGTACTTC
.	.	TRBV29-1	TRBJ1-2	CSVPGDGGYTF	TGCAGCGTTCCGGGGGACGGTGGCTACACCTTC
once	.	TRBV20-1	TRBJ1-2	CSATDYGYTF	TGCAGTGCTACAGACTATGGCTACACCTTC
.	.	TRBV19	TRBJ1-5	CASSPTGLGQPQHF	TGTGCCAGTAGCCCTACAGGGTTGGGGCAGCCCCAGCATTTT
.	.	TRBV7-2	TRBJ2-7	CASRGPPSYEQYF	TGTGCCAGCAGGGGTCCTCCCTCCTACGAGCAGTACTTC
.	TRBD2	TRBV19	TRBJ2-7	CASRPTSGRSYEQYF	TGTGCCAGTAGGCCGACTAGCGGGAGGAGCTACGAGCAGTACTTC